The 9 T cell receptor beta chains presented below share a single source sample, sequenced in a study of cytomegalovirus exposure and HLA in healthy donors. The PCR ran on 60 Vbeta and 13 Jbeta primers. The table came from immunoSEQ multiplex PCR; TCRdb's copy has only in-frame clones and leaves some out. The data contain around 94,000 clones, 76% of them seen just once; the ten biggest clones take up 19%. Sequencing was carried out using PBMCs. Source of these receptors: a woman aged 60-75 years in good health and CMV-seropositive.

This sequence joins TRBV27 and TRBJ2-5, with D tentatively TRBD2 (5 bases). The CDR3 is 15 residues long. The ends were cut back, 3 bases at V and 1 base at J, with 12 bases in the middle. CDR1 is MNHEY and CDR2 is SMNVEV in the germline V gene (reference sequence). CDR3 DNA: TGTGCCAGCAGTTTCTTATCGGGGATCCAAGAGACCCAGTACTTC. Encoded protein: CASSFLSGIQETQYF.

The table lists this clone with a count of one. The rearrangement uses TRBV7-9 and TRBJ2-3; 9 nucleotides agree with TRBD2. Germline assignment: CDR1 SEHNR and CDR2 FQNEAQ (reference sequence). V was pared by 6 bases and J by 2 bases, with 6 bases of the junction left unmatched. CDR3 length: 15 residues. The CDR3 region is CASRPPGLATDTQYF. As DNA, the CDR3 is TGTGCCAGCAGACCACCGGGACTAGCCACAGATACGCAGTATTTT. The whole variable domain, filled in from reference TRBV7-9 and TRBJ2-3, reads DTGVSQNPRHKITKRGQNVTFRCDPISEHNRLYWYRQTLGQGPEFLTYFQNEAQLEKSRLLSDRFSAERPKGSFSTLEIQRTEQGDSAMYLCASRPPGLATDTQYFGPGTRLTVL.

V and J are TRBV6-1 and TRBJ2-7, with a tentative D call TRBD1 (5 bases). This CDR3 is 13 amino acids long. Germline V lookup: CDR1 MNHNS, CDR2 SASEGT. V lost 6 bases, J lost 7 bases, and 16 bases lay in between. This CDR3 reads CASSLQGQREQYF. The DNA of the CDR3 is TGTGCCAGCAGCCTTCAGGGTCAAAGGGAGCAGTACTTC.

Concerning this clone: Mismatch with germline at one junction end may stem from a read error. The rearrangement uses TRBV9 and TRBJ1-4; D is undetermined. CDR3 length equals 15 residues. Germline loops: CDR1 SGDLS, CDR2 YYNGEE. CDR3 nucleotides: TGTGCCAGCAGCGTAGGCGGGTCAACTAGTGAAAAACTGTTTTTT. Translating it yields CASSVGGSTSEKLFF.

The V call is TRBV29-1, the J call TRBJ1-2; the D gene is possibly TRBD1 (5 bases). The ends were cut back, 1 base at V and 8 bases at J, with 14 bases in the middle. Germline V gene lookup returns CDR1 SQVTM and CDR2 ANQGSEA. The CDR3 runs 13 residues. CDR3 coding DNA: TGCAGCGTTGAAGGCCGGGACTTCGAAGGCTACACCTTC. Translated, it gives CSVEGRDFEGYTF.

The chain uses TRBV19 and TRBJ1-1; 12 bases match TRBD1. CDR3 length: 17 residues. V trimming: 6 bases; J trimming: 1 base; junction bases outside the gene matches: 9. Per the germline V gene, CDR1 is LNHDA and CDR2 is SQIVND (reference sequence). The CDR3 region has the DNA TGTGCCAGTAGCTCAACTCCGGGACAGGGGGCGAACACTGAAGCTTTCTTT. It yields the protein CASSSTPGQGANTEAFF.

V usage is TRBV27 and J usage is TRBJ1-1; 7 bases line up with TRBD1. The CDR3 is 14 residues long. V lost 5 bases to trimming and J lost 4 bases; unmatched junction nucleotides: 7. Looked up from germline, CDR1 is MNHEY and CDR2 is SMNVEV (reference sequence). Here the CDR3 reads CASSAYRGGTEAFF. The CDR3 DNA follows: TGTGCCAGCAGTGCCTACAGGGGAGGCACTGAAGCTTTCTTT.

This clone has only one observation. Here the CDR3 DNA reads TGTGCCAGCAGCTCGGACAGGGCCGCCGAGCAGTACTTC. This translates into CASSSDRAAEQYF. The chain employs TRBV7-9 and TRBJ2-7, with 8 bases aligning to TRBD1. This CDR3 comprises 13 residues. Germline trimming cut 4 bases from V and 6 bases from J; bases unmatched to any gene: 5. CDR1 and CDR2 (germline): SEHNR, FQNEAQ (reference sequence).

The V and J genes are TRBV2 and TRBJ1-1, with D possibly matching TRBD1 (5 bases). V was shortened by 1 base and J by 4 bases, with 16 bases between the two germline ends. There are 16 residues in the CDR3. The V gene's germline CDR1 is SNHLY and CDR2 FYNNEI. CDR3 loop: CASSEGWGQDSTEAFF. CDR3 nucleotides: TGTGCCAGCAGTGAAGGATGGGGCCAAGACAGCACTGAAGCTTTCTTT.